A selection of T cell receptor beta chains follows, all from one sample in a study of T cell responses to AZD1222 COVID-19 vaccine. Only in-frame clones appear in the TCRdb table, and some are missing; sequencing was by immunoSEQ multiplex PCR. Of around 100,000 clones listed, around 87% were seen once; the top ten hold 4% to 5%. The material was peripheral blood, obtained on day 0 of MenACWY control vaccination. The receptors were gathered from an adult in good health. Both conserved end residues are part of each CDR3. The D gene is left open where the match is weak. The size entry is marked missing in some rows and otherwise reads once, few, many or a size class.

V gene: TRBV10-3; D gene: .; J gene: TRBJ1-3; clone size: .; CDR3 DNA: TGTGCCATCAGTGACCGCGTCAAGCAGGCCGTCTCTGGAAACACCATATATTTT; CDR3 protein: CAISDRVKQAVSGNTIYF
V gene: TRBV30; D gene: .; J gene: TRBJ2-6; clone size: .; CDR3 DNA: TGTGCCTGGTACAGGGTTTCTGGGGCCAACGTCCTGACTTTC; CDR3 protein: CAWYRVSGANVLTF
V gene: TRBV28; D gene: .; J gene: TRBJ1-1; clone size: .; CDR3 DNA: TGTGCCAGCAGCTCGCGGAGGTCAAACACTGAAGCTTTCTTT; CDR3 protein: CASSSRRSNTEAFF
V gene: TRBV4-1; D gene: .; J gene: TRBJ1-6; clone size: .; CDR3 DNA: TGCGCCAGCAGCCAAGGAGAGCAGGAGAGGTCACCCCTCCACTTT; CDR3 protein: CASSQGEQERSPLHF
V gene: TRBV27; D gene: .; J gene: TRBJ2-7; clone size: .; CDR3 DNA: TGTGCCAGCAGTTTACAGGGACCTAAGTACGAGCAGTACTTC; CDR3 protein: CASSLQGPKYEQYF
V gene: TRBV7-9; D gene: TRBD1; J gene: TRBJ2-6; clone size: .; CDR3 DNA: TGTGCCAGCAGCCCAAGGACGGGACAGGGGCTTCCGTCTCCCAACGTCCTGACTTTC; CDR3 protein: CASSPRTGQGLPSPNVLTF
V gene: TRBV7-6; D gene: .; J gene: TRBJ1-1; clone size: .; CDR3 DNA: TGTGCCAGCAGCTTACAGGGCGTGAACACTGAAGCTTTCTTT; CDR3 protein: CASSLQGVNTEAFF
V gene: TRBV7-2; D gene: TRBD2; J gene: TRBJ2-2; clone size: .; CDR3 DNA: TGTGCCAGCAGCTTAGCGGTTTCTAGCGGGGGGGCGAGCACCGGGGAGCTGTTTTTT; CDR3 protein: CASSLAVSSGGASTGELFF
V gene: TRBV28; D gene: .; J gene: TRBJ2-2; clone size: .; CDR3 DNA: TGTGCCAGCAGGGGGGGCGGGAGGAACACCGGGGAGCTGTTTTTT; CDR3 protein: CASRGGGRNTGELFF
V gene: TRBV28; D gene: .; J gene: TRBJ2-7; clone size: .; CDR3 DNA: TGTGCCAGCAGTTTATCCCGGGGAGGCTACGAGCAGTACTTC; CDR3 protein: CASSLSRGGYEQYF
V gene: TRBV5-8; D gene: .; J gene: TRBJ1-2; clone size: once; CDR3 DNA: TGTGCCAGCAGCCCGACCAGCAGGGGCTACACCTTC; CDR3 protein: CASSPTSRGYTF
V gene: TRBV27; D gene: .; J gene: TRBJ2-5; clone size: .; CDR3 DNA: TGTGCCAGCAGTCCAGGGGTCATCTCAGAGACCCAGTACTTC; CDR3 protein: CASSPGVISETQYF
V gene: TRBV9; D gene: .; J gene: TRBJ2-3; clone size: once; CDR3 DNA: TGTGCCAGCAGCGGGGGAGGAAGCACAGATACGCAGTATTTT; CDR3 protein: CASSGGGSTDTQYF
V gene: TRBV4-1; D gene: TRBD1; J gene: TRBJ1-2; clone size: .; CDR3 DNA: TGCGCCAGCAGCCAAGATCCGACAGGGCCACGCACGACTACAGCTAACTATGGCTACACCTTC; CDR3 protein: CASSQDPTGPRTTTANYGYTF
V gene: TRBV19; D gene: TRBD1; J gene: TRBJ2-6; clone size: .; CDR3 DNA: TGTGCCAGTAGCTGGGACAGGGGAACTGGGGCCAACGTCCTGACTTTC; CDR3 protein: CASSWDRGTGANVLTF
V gene: TRBV2; D gene: TRBD1; J gene: TRBJ1-1; clone size: .; CDR3 DNA: TGTGCCAGCAGTAATCCTGACAGGGGGAACACTGAAGCTTTCTTT; CDR3 protein: CASSNPDRGNTEAFF
V gene: TRBV6-1; D gene: TRBD1; J gene: TRBJ2-1; clone size: .; CDR3 DNA: TGTGCCAGCAGTGAAAACCCGGGACAGCACTACAATGAGCAGTTCTTC; CDR3 protein: CASSENPGQHYNEQFF
V gene: TRBV7-8; D gene: TRBD2; J gene: TRBJ2-5; clone size: .; CDR3 DNA: TGTGCCAGCAACGTTCCCCCGGGACTAGCGGGGGGAGGGGAGACCCAGTACTTC; CDR3 protein: CASNVPPGLAGGGETQYF
V gene: TRBV3-1/TRBV3-2; D gene: .; J gene: TRBJ1-4; clone size: .; CDR3 DNA: TGTGCCAGCAGCCAATGGAGTGGGGGAGAACTGTTTTTT; CDR3 protein: CASSQWSGGELFF
V gene: TRBV7-2; D gene: .; J gene: TRBJ1-5; clone size: .; CDR3 DNA: TGTGCCAGCAGCTTGGACTGGGATCAGCCCCAGCATTTT; CDR3 protein: CASSLDWDQPQHF
V gene: TRBV5-1; D gene: .; J gene: TRBJ1-4; clone size: .; CDR3 DNA: TGCGCCAGCAGCATGTACAGGGCCGTCGGGGGCACTAATGAAAAACTGTTTTTT; CDR3 protein: CASSMYRAVGGTNEKLFF
V gene: TRBV4-3; D gene: TRBD2; J gene: TRBJ2-5; clone size: once; CDR3 DNA: TGCGCCAGCAGTCGACTAGCGGGAGAAGGGGAGACCCAGTACTTC; CDR3 protein: CASSRLAGEGETQYF
V gene: TRBV19; D gene: TRBD1; J gene: TRBJ1-5; clone size: .; CDR3 DNA: TGTGCCACCAAGAGAACAGACAGGGGCTATCAGCCCCAGCATTTT; CDR3 protein: CATKRTDRGYQPQHF
V gene: TRBV4-1; D gene: TRBD1; J gene: TRBJ2-3; clone size: .; CDR3 DNA: TGCGCCAGCAGCCAGGCCGGGACAGGGAACACAGATACGCAGTATTTT; CDR3 protein: CASSQAGTGNTDTQYF
V gene: TRBV7-3; D gene: .; J gene: TRBJ2-3; clone size: .; CDR3 DNA: TGTGCCAGCAGCCCATCTGGGTCAGATACGCAGTATTTT; CDR3 protein: CASSPSGSDTQYF
V gene: TRBV18; D gene: .; J gene: TRBJ2-2; clone size: .; CDR3 DNA: TGTGCCAGCTCACCAAGGACAGCCTACGTCTCTGGCACCGGGGAGCTGTTTTTT; CDR3 protein: CASSPRTAYVSGTGELFF
V gene: TRBV4-3; D gene: TRBD1; J gene: TRBJ1-4; clone size: .; CDR3 DNA: TGCGCCCGCAGCCCAGGGGGGAGGGTGACGGAAAAACTGTTTTTT; CDR3 protein: CARSPGGRVTEKLFF
V gene: TRBV30; D gene: TRBD2; J gene: TRBJ2-3; clone size: .; CDR3 DNA: TGTGCCTGGAGACGTAGCGGGAGGGGATTTGATACGCAGTATTTT; CDR3 protein: CAWRRSGRGFDTQYF
V gene: TRBV20-1; D gene: TRBD1; J gene: TRBJ1-2; clone size: .; CDR3 DNA: TGCAGTGCTAGTATGGCAGGGGGGGACTACTACTATGGCTACACCTTC; CDR3 protein: CSASMAGGDYYYGYTF
V gene: TRBV7-2; D gene: .; J gene: TRBJ1-5; clone size: .; CDR3 DNA: TGTGCCAGCAGCCGTACTCCGGGACGGGAGCAGCCCCAGCATTTT; CDR3 protein: CASSRTPGREQPQHF
V gene: TRBV5-4; D gene: TRBD1; J gene: TRBJ1-5; clone size: .; CDR3 DNA: TGTGCCAGCAGCCTGGACAGGGGCAATCAGCCCCAGCATTTT; CDR3 protein: CASSLDRGNQPQHF
V gene: TRBV2; D gene: .; J gene: TRBJ2-7; clone size: .; CDR3 DNA: TGTGCCAGCATGTATGGAGGGGTGAGGTACGAGCAGTACTTC; CDR3 protein: CASMYGGVRYEQYF
V gene: TRBV11-1; D gene: TRBD1; J gene: TRBJ2-7; clone size: .; CDR3 DNA: TGTGCCAGCAGCCAGGGGGCTTACGAGCAGTACTTC; CDR3 protein: CASSQGAYEQYF
V gene: TRBV9; D gene: .; J gene: TRBJ1-6; clone size: .; CDR3 DNA: TGTGCCAGCAGCGGAGCAGGGGTTTCACCCCTCCACTTT; CDR3 protein: CASSGAGVSPLHF
V gene: TRBV5-1; D gene: TRBD1; J gene: TRBJ2-5; clone size: .; CDR3 DNA: TGCGCCAGCAGCTTGGATGGACAGGACCGGGAGACCCAGTACTTC; CDR3 protein: CASSLDGQDRETQYF
V gene: TRBV18; D gene: .; J gene: TRBJ1-5; clone size: .; CDR3 DNA: TGTGCCAGCTCAGAACAGGAGGATAGCAATCAGCCCCAGCATTTT; CDR3 protein: CASSEQEDSNQPQHF
V gene: TRBV7-8; D gene: .; J gene: TRBJ1-1; clone size: once; CDR3 DNA: TGTGCCAGCAGCTTCCCATTCCCAAACACTGAAGCTTTCTTT; CDR3 protein: CASSFPFPNTEAFF
V gene: TRBV28; D gene: .; J gene: TRBJ1-5; clone size: .; CDR3 DNA: TGTGCCAGCAGTTTGGGCTCCGCCGGATGGCAGCCCCAGCATTTT; CDR3 protein: CASSLGSAGWQPQHF
V gene: TRBV13; D gene: .; J gene: TRBJ2-5; clone size: .; CDR3 DNA: TGTGCCAGCAGCTTTGACAGTCGGGAGACCCAGTACTTC; CDR3 protein: CASSFDSRETQYF
V gene: TRBV9; D gene: .; J gene: TRBJ2-5; clone size: .; CDR3 DNA: TGTGCCAGCAGCCTCGGGGGTGAAGAGACCCAGTACTTC; CDR3 protein: CASSLGGEETQYF
V gene: TRBV9; D gene: .; J gene: TRBJ2-2; clone size: .; CDR3 DNA: TGTGCCAGCAGCGTAGGAGAGGGGACCGGGGAGCTGTTTTTT; CDR3 protein: CASSVGEGTGELFF
V gene: TRBV9; D gene: .; J gene: TRBJ1-6; clone size: .; CDR3 DNA: TGTGCCAGCAGCGTAGCAGGCTCCTATAATTCACCCCTCCACTTT; CDR3 protein: CASSVAGSYNSPLHF
V gene: TRBV15; D gene: .; J gene: TRBJ1-1; clone size: .; CDR3 DNA: TGTGCCACCAGCAGTGGGCCAGACACTGAAGCTTTCTTT; CDR3 protein: CATSSGPDTEAFF
V gene: TRBV5-1; D gene: TRBD2; J gene: TRBJ2-3; clone size: once; CDR3 DNA: TGCGCCAGCAGCTCAGGGACTAGCGGGGCCGGCGGCACAGATACGCAGTATTTT; CDR3 protein: CASSSGTSGAGGTDTQYF
V gene: TRBV13; D gene: .; J gene: TRBJ1-1; clone size: .; CDR3 DNA: TGTGCCAGCAGCCTAGAACGGGGGCGGAACACTGAAGCTTTCTTT; CDR3 protein: CASSLERGRNTEAFF
V gene: TRBV11-3; D gene: .; J gene: TRBJ2-7; clone size: .; CDR3 DNA: TGTGCCAGCAGCAACAAACCCGAAGCGTGGGTTGGCGAGCAGTACTTC; CDR3 protein: CASSNKPEAWVGEQYF
V gene: TRBV28; D gene: .; J gene: TRBJ1-2; clone size: few; CDR3 DNA: TGTGCCAGCGGGGACCGGGACGTTGGCTACACCTTC; CDR3 protein: CASGDRDVGYTF
V gene: TRBV7-2; D gene: .; J gene: TRBJ2-7; clone size: .; CDR3 DNA: TGTGCCAGCAGCTTAGTCGCTGAAGGAGGCGAGCAGTACTTC; CDR3 protein: CASSLVAEGGEQYF
V gene: TRBV19; D gene: .; J gene: TRBJ1-1; clone size: .; CDR3 DNA: TGTGCCAGTTTAGCTGCTATGAACACTGAAGCTTTCTTT; CDR3 protein: CASLAAMNTEAFF
V gene: TRBV7-2; D gene: .; J gene: TRBJ2-7; clone size: once; CDR3 DNA: TGTGCCAGCAGCTTAGAAGGGGACCCCCCCAGGGAGCAGTACTTC; CDR3 protein: CASSLEGDPPREQYF
V gene: TRBV7-2; D gene: .; J gene: TRBJ2-7; clone size: .; CDR3 DNA: TGTGCCAGCAGCTTAGTTCGAGGGGGTGGTGAGGGGCAGTACTTC; CDR3 protein: CASSLVRGGGEGQYF
V gene: TRBV10-2; D gene: .; J gene: TRBJ1-1; clone size: .; CDR3 DNA: TGCGCCAGCAGTGTTGCAGGACGGGACACTGAAGCTTTCTTT; CDR3 protein: CASSVAGRDTEAFF
V gene: TRBV28; D gene: .; J gene: TRBJ2-1; clone size: .; CDR3 DNA: TGTGCCAGCAGAATTGACAGATCTACCTACAATGAGCAGTTCTTC; CDR3 protein: CASRIDRSTYNEQFF
V gene: TRBV14; D gene: TRBD2; J gene: TRBJ2-7; clone size: .; CDR3 DNA: TGTGCCAGCAGCCAAGTAGGACTAGCAGGGGAGCAGTACTTC; CDR3 protein: CASSQVGLAGEQYF
V gene: TRBV1; D gene: .; J gene: TRBJ2-1; clone size: .; CDR3 DNA: TGCACCAGCAGCCCGGGGCCCAATGAGCAGTTCTTC; CDR3 protein: CTSSPGPNEQFF